Listed here is a single T cell receptor beta chain. Assay used: immunoSEQ multiplex PCR; TCRdb lists only in-frame clones, some missing. The data show some 73,000 clones, 85% to 95% seen once. This specimen comes from a study of technical replicates of blood from a few donors. Per the germline V gene, CDR1 is SGHTA and CDR2 is FQGNSA. V was cut by 5 bases and J by 8 bases, with 15 bases left in between. The CDR3 length is 14 residues. This receptor was obtained from a human donor in good health. Some clones in this sample may be carry-over from other donors' samples. Sequences were obtained from PBMCs. This chain uses TRBV7-2 with TRBJ1-4; D remains ambiguous. This CDR3 is CASSARSGGEKLFF. As DNA, the CDR3 is TGTGCCAGCAGCGCCCGGTCAGGTGGCGAAAAACTGTTTTTT.